One and the same sample provided the 22 T cell receptor beta chains below, sequenced in a study of T cells in Graves' hyperthyroidism and ophthalmopathy. Amplification targeted TCR beta CDR3 regions from RNA transcripts. With the HTBI primer set, the TCR CDR3 went through a first round of RT-PCR. Using its own MiXCR run on the multiplex PCR reads, TCRdb lists one record per CDR3 protein. The repertoire holds 550,000 to 850,000 distinct CDR3 sequences, with 15% to 20% as singletons. Sequenced material: blood. These receptor sequences come from a woman aged 45-65 years with Graves' hyperthyroidism that later progressed to Graves' ophthalmopathy.

This clonotype has at least ten counts. The chain is built from TRBV27 and TRBJ1-6; D may be TRBD1 (5 bases). The CDR3 length is 14 residues. V shed 5 bases and J shed 5 bases, with 10 bases lying between them. In germline, CDR1 is MNHEY, CDR2 SMNVEV (reference sequence). The DNA of the CDR3 is TGTGCCAGCAGTCCTCAGGGAAATAATTCACCCCTCCACTTT. Its protein product is CASSPQGNNSPLHF.

The V call is TRBV6-1, the J call TRBJ2-6, with D perhaps TRBD1 (6 bases). The CDR3 is 16 residues long. The germline V gene has CDR1 MNHNS and CDR2 SASEGT. Trimming took 4 bases from V and 0 from J, leaving 10 bases between them. This CDR3 is CASSGGPYSGANVLTF. The CDR3 nucleotides are TGTGCCAGCAGTGGGGGGCCATACTCTGGGGCCAACGTCCTGACTTTC.

This clonotype has more than one count but fewer than ten. The chain is built from TRBV6-1 and TRBJ2-3; D is perhaps TRBD2 (6 bases). V lost 4 bases and J 2 bases, leaving 13 bases between the germline ends. The CDR3 spans 15 residues. CDR1 MNHNS and CDR2 SASEGT come from the germline V gene. CDR3 amino acids: CASSGRDFPTDTQYF. CDR3 nucleotide sequence: TGTGCCAGCAGTGGCCGGGACTTTCCCACAGATACGCAGTATTTT.

This clonotype was seen many times. This sequence joins TRBV30 and TRBJ1-2; D remains ambiguous. This CDR3 is 13 amino acids long. V gave up 0 bases and J gave up 7 bases, with 12 bases separating them. CDR1 and CDR2 (germline): GTSNPN, SVGIG (reference sequence). CDR3 residues: CAWSVDFYPGYTF. The CDR3 DNA sequence: TGTGCCTGGAGTGTTGACTTCTATCCTGGCTACACCTTC.

The sample holds a few counts of this clonotype. This chain joins TRBV24-1 and TRBJ1-1, with TRBD1 matching over 7 bases. The CDR3 contains 16 residues. V was pared by 4 bases and J by 4 bases, with 11 bases of the junction left unmatched. Per the germline V gene, CDR1 is KGHDR and CDR2 is SFDVKD. The CDR3: CATSEAGQSCGTEAFF. For the CDR3, the DNA is TGTGCCACCAGTGAGGCGGGACAGTCCTGTGGCACTGAAGCTTTCTTT.

The V call is TRBV19, the J call TRBJ1-2; D may be TRBD1 (6 bases). This CDR3 region has 14 residues. CDR1 is LNHDA, CDR2 SQIVND, per germline (reference sequence). Trimming removed 6 bases at V and 6 bases at J, with 17 bases between. CDR3 in amino acids: CASSLSGGQDGYTF. In DNA form, the CDR3 reads TGTGCCAGTAGCTTGTCGGGGGGGCAAGATGGCTACACCTTC.

V is TRBV6-1 and J is TRBJ1-2; perhaps TRBD1 as D (6 bases). The CDR3 has 14 residues. The germline V and J ends were trimmed by 5 bases and 6 bases, with 16 bases remaining between them. Germline V gene sequence: CDR1 MNHNS, CDR2 SASEGT. As DNA, the CDR3 is TGTGCCAGCAGTTATCTACAGGGAGAGAATGGCTACACCTTC. This translates into CASSYLQGENGYTF.

This clonotype was seen only a few times. The chain is built from TRBV7-6 and TRBJ2-1; 11 bases fit TRBD1. The CDR3 covers 14 residues. Unmatched junction bases numbered 4, after V lost 6 bases and J lost 6 bases. The germline gives CDR1 SGHVS, CDR2 FNYEAQ. The CDR3 is CASRRGTGGNEQFF. The DNA of the CDR3 is TGTGCCAGCAGGCGGGGGACAGGGGGCAATGAGCAGTTCTTC.

The chain couples TRBV7-9 to TRBJ2-2; TRBD2 might be the D (5 bases). This CDR3 contains 15 residues. The germline gives CDR1 SEHNR, CDR2 FQNEAQ (reference sequence). V lost 6 bases to trimming and J lost 0 bases, with 11 bases between them. The CDR3 bases are TGTGCCAGCAGAAAAGCGGTCACGAACACCGGGGAGCTGTTTTTT. Translating it yields CASRKAVTNTGELFF.

This chain joins TRBV27 and TRBJ2-2; TRBD1 aligns across 10 bases. The CDR3 consists of 15 residues. Germline V gene sequence: CDR1 MNHEY, CDR2 SMNVEV (reference sequence). Trimming at V came to 5 bases and at J to 5 bases, leaving 5 bases not matched to a gene. CDR3 DNA sequence: TGTGCCAGCAGTCACGGACAGGGGGGTACCGGGGAGCTGTTTTTT. It specifies CASSHGQGGTGELFF.

This clonotype occurred a few times. This chain links TRBV7-6 with TRBJ2-2, with 8 bases aligning to TRBD1. Unmatched junction bases numbered 9, after V lost 3 bases and J lost 3 bases. This CDR3 is built from 17 residues. Germline-derived CDR1 and CDR2 are SGHVS and FNYEAQ. This chain's CDR3 is CASSFVRGQEYTGELFF. As DNA, the CDR3 is TGTGCCAGCAGCTTCGTCAGGGGGCAAGAGTACACCGGGGAGCTGTTTTTT. Full variable domain (outside the CDR3, taken from reference TRBV7-6 and TRBJ2-2): GAGVSQSPRYKVTKRGQDVALRCDPISGHVSLYWYRQALGQGPEFLTYFNYEAQQDKSGLPNDRFSAERPEGSISTLTIQRTEQRDSAMYRCASSFVRGQEYTGELFFGEGSRLTVL.

This chain joins TRBV7-8 and TRBJ1-1; D is uncertain. The V gene's germline CDR1 is SGHVS and CDR2 FQNEAQ. CDR3 length equals 13 residues. The V end was cut by 1 base, the J end by 11 bases, with 14 bases between. CDR3 sequence (DNA): TGTGCCAGCAGCTTAGTCTGGCCGGGAGGTGCTTTCTTT. This sequence encodes CASSLVWPGGAFF.

This clonotype showed up many times. This chain uses TRBV7-6 with TRBJ1-1, with D uncertain. Germline V lookup: CDR1 SGHVS, CDR2 FNYEAQ. V lost 3 bases, J lost 1 base, and 15 bases lay in between. The CDR3 has 16 residues. CDR3 DNA sequence: TGTGCCAGCAGCTTGATTGGGCCGAGGGCGAACACTGAAGCTTTCTTT. As protein: CASSLIGPRANTEAFF. Full variable domain (rest looked up from reference TRBV7-6 and TRBJ1-1): GAGVSQSPRYKVTKRGQDVALRCDPISGHVSLYWYRQALGQGPEFLTYFNYEAQQDKSGLPNDRFSAERPEGSISTLTIQRTEQRDSAMYRCASSLIGPRANTEAFFGQGTRLTVV.

The genes are TRBV5-1 and TRBJ1-2; TRBD1 aligns across 8 bases. J was trimmed by 1 base and V by 5 bases; bases with no gene match: 13. This CDR3 has 17 residues. The V gene's germline CDR1 is SGHRS and CDR2 YFSETQ. In DNA, the CDR3 is TGCGCCAGCAGACCCGGGACAGGCTTGGGTAATAACTATGGCTACACCTTC. Translating it yields CASRPGTGLGNNYGYTF.

This clonotype showed up many times. The chain carries TRBV30 and TRBJ2-7; 8 bases agree with TRBD1. The CDR3 covers 11 residues. Unmatched junction bases numbered 3, after V lost 5 bases and J lost 6 bases. The V gene's germline CDR1 is GTSNPN and CDR2 SVGIG (reference sequence). CDR3 sequence: CAWLTGVEQYF. The CDR3 DNA reads as TGTGCCTGGCTGACAGGGGTCGAGCAGTACTTC. The whole variable domain, filled in from reference TRBV30 and TRBJ2-7, reads SQTIHQWPATLVQPVGSPLSLECTVEGTSNPNLYWYRQAAGRGLQLLFYSVGIGQISSEVPQNLSASRPQDRQFILSSKKLLLSDSGFYLCAWLTGVEQYFGPGTRLTVT.

This clonotype occurred a few times. V usage is TRBV29-1 and J usage is TRBJ2-7; TRBD2 aligns across 9 bases. This CDR3 region has 15 residues. Germline trimming cut 3 bases from V and 6 bases from J; bases unmatched to any gene: 12. Per the germline V gene, CDR1 is SQVTM and CDR2 is ANQGSEA. The CDR3 spells CSVERISGGLAEQYF. In nucleotides, the CDR3 is TGCAGCGTTGAGAGGATTAGCGGGGGACTGGCCGAGCAGTACTTC.

The chain recombines TRBV19 with TRBJ2-3; 9 positions match TRBD1. The CDR3 is 15 residues long. After removal of 5 bases from V and 3 bases from J, the junction contained 6 bases not matched to a gene. Germline CDR1 reads LNHDA; CDR2 reads SQIVND (reference sequence). The CDR3 nucleotides are TGTGCCAGTAGTCAGGACAGGGGCGAGACAGATACGCAGTATTTT. It specifies CASSQDRGETDTQYF.

This clonotype was counted at least ten times. The chain employs TRBV12-3 or TRBV12-4 and TRBJ1-5; D is unclear. V gave up 4 bases and J gave up 7 bases, with 8 bases separating them. The CDR3 is 12 amino acids. The CDR3 region is CASSSYSQPQHF. In nucleotides, the CDR3 is TGTGCCAGCAGTTCTTACAGCCAGCCCCAGCATTTT.

This clonotype appeared a single time. The J gene is TRBJ1-5, the V gene TRBV2; 9 positions match TRBD1. The CDR3 is 15 amino acids. The V gene end was trimmed by 7 bases and the J gene end by 2 bases; junction bases not matched to a gene: 6. Germline-derived CDR1 and CDR2 are SNHLY and FYNNEI. CDR3 DNA sequence: TGTGCCAGCAACTTGGACAGGGGTGGCAATCAGCCCCAGCATTTT. Translating it yields CASNLDRGGNQPQHF.

At least ten counts were recorded for this clonotype. The chain links TRBV18 to TRBJ2-3, with TRBD2 identical over 10 bases. CDR3 length: 15 residues. Germline loops: CDR1 KGHSH, CDR2 LQKENI. Trimming removed 3 bases from V and 6 bases from J; junction bases left unmatched: 6. The CDR3 loop reads CASSPSGGAGDTQYF. CDR3 in DNA: TGTGCCAGCTCACCCAGCGGGGGGGCCGGTGATACGCAGTATTTT.

This clonotype occurred many times. The chain employs TRBV11-2 and TRBJ1-5, with D possibly being TRBD1 (6 bases). CDR1 is SGHAT, CDR2 FQNNGV, per germline. The CDR3 runs 15 residues. V was pared by 5 bases and J by 0 bases, with 11 bases between. CDR3 nucleotides: TGTGCCAGCAGCGAAGGGGGGAATAGCAATCAGCCCCAGCATTTT. Translating it yields CASSEGGNSNQPQHF.

Regarding this clonotype: Relative to the germline gene, one junction end is altered; a read error may explain this. The chain links TRBV20-1 to TRBJ2-3; 7 nucleotides match TRBD1. Germline V gene data show CDR1 as DFQATT and CDR2 as SNEGSKA (reference sequence). This CDR3 is 15 amino acids long. The CDR3 reads CSVRSGQRATDTQYF. The CDR3, as DNA: TGCAGTGTTAGATCGGGACAGCGAGCCACAGATACGCAGTATTTT.